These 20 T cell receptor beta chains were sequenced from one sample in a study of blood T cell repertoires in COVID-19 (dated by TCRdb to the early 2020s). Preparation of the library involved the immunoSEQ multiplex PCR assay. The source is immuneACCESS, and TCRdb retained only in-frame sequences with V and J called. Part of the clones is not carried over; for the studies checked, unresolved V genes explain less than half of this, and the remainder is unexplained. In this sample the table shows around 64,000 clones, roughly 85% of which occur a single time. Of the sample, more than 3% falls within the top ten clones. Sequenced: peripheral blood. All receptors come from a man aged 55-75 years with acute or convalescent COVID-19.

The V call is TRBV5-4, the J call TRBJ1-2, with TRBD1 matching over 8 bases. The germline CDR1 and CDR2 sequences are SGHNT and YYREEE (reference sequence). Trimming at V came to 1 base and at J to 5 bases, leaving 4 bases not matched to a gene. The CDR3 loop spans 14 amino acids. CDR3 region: CASSLQQGVYGYTF. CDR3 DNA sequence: TGTGCCAGCAGCTTGCAACAGGGGGTATATGGCTACACCTTC.

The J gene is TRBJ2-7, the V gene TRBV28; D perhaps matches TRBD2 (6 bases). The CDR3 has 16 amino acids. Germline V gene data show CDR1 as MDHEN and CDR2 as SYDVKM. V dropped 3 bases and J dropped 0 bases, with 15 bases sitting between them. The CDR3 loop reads CASSFPLAVPSYEQYF. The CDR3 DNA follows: TGTGCCAGCAGTTTCCCCTTAGCGGTCCCCTCCTACGAGCAGTACTTC.

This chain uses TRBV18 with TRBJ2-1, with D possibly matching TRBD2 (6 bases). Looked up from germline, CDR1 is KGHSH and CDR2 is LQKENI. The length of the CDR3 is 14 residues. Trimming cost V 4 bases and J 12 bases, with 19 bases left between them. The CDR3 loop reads CASSLTETRVRQFF. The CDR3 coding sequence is TGTGCCAGCTCACTAACGGAGACTAGGGTCCGGCAGTTCTTC.

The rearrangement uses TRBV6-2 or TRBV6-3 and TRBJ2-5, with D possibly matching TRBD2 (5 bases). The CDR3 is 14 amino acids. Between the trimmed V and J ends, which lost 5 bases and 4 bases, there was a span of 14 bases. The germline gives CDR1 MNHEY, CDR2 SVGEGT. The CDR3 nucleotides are TGTGCCAGCAGTACTCCGGGGTTTCGAGAGACCCAGTACTTC. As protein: CASSTPGFRETQYF.

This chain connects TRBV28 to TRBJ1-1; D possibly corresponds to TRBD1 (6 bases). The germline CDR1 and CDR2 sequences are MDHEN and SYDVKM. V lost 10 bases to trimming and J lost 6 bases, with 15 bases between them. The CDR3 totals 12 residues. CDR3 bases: TGTGCCACCCTAAACAGGGTCTCTGAAGCTTTCTTT. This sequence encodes CATLNRVSEAFF.

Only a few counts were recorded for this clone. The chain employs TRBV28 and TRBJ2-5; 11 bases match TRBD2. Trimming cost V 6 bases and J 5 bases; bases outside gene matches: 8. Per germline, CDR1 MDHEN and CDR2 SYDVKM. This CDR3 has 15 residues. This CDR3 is CASSILAGGSETQYF. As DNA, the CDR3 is TGTGCCAGCAGCATCCTAGCGGGAGGCTCGGAGACCCAGTACTTC.

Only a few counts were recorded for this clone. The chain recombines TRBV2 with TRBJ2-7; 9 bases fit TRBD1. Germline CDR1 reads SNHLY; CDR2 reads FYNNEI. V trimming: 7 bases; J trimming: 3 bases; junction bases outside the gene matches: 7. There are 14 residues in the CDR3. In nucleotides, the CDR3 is TGTGCCAGCAAGGGACAGGGAGTCAACTACGAGCAGTACTTC. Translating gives CASKGQGVNYEQYF.

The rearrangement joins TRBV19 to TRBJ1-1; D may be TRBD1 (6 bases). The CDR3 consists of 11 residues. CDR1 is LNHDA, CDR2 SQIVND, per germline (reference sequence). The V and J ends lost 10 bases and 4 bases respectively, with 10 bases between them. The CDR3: CATEQGTEAFF. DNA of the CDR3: TGTGCCACCGAACAGGGCACTGAAGCTTTCTTT.

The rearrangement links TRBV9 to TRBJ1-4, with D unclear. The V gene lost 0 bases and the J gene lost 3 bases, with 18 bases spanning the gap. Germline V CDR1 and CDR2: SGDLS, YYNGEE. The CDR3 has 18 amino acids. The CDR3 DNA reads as TGTGCCAGCAGCGTAGACCCCCTACCGGGAACCGCTAATGAAAAACTGTTTTTT. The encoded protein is CASSVDPLPGTANEKLFF. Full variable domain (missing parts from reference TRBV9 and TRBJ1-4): DSGVTQTPKHLITATGQRVTLRCSPRSGDLSVYWYQQSLDQGLQFLIQYYNGEERAKGNILERFSAQQFPDLHSELNLSSLELGDSALYFCASSVDPLPGTANEKLFFGSGTQLSVL.

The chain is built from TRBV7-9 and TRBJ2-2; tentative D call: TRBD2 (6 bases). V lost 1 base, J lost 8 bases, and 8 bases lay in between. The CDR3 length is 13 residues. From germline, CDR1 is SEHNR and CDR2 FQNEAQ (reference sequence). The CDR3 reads CASSLVGRGELFF. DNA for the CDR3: TGTGCCAGCAGCTTAGTCGGGAGAGGGGAGCTGTTTTTT.

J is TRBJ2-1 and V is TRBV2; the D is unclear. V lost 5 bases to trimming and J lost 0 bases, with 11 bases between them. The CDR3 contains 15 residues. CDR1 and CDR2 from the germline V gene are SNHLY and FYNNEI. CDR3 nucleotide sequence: TGTGCCAGCAGTAACCTCCTAAGCTCCTACAATGAGCAGTTCTTC. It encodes CASSNLLSSYNEQFF.

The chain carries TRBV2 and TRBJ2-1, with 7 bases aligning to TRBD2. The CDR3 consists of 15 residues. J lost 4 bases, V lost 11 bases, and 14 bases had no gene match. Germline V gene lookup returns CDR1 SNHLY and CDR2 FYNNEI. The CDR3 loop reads CAFPTRRERYNEQFF. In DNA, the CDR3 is TGTGCCTTCCCCACGAGGCGGGAGAGGTACAATGAGCAGTTCTTC.

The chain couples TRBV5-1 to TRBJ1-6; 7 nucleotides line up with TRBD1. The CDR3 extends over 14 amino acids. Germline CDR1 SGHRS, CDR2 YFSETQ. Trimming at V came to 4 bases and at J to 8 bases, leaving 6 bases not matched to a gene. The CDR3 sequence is CASSTGQSHSPLHF. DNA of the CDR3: TGCGCCAGCAGCACGGGACAGTCGCATTCACCCCTCCACTTT.

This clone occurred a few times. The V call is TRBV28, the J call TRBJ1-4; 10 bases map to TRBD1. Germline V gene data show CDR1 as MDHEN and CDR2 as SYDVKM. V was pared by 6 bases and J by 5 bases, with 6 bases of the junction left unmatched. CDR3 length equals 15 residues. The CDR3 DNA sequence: TGTGCCAGCAGCCCCTCGGGACAGGGGAATGAAAAACTGTTTTTT. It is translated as CASSPSGQGNEKLFF.

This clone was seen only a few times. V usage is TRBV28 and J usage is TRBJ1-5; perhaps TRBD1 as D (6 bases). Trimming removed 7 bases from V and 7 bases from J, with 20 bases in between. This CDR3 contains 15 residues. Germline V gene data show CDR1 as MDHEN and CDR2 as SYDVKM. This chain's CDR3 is CASTQATGGEQPQHF. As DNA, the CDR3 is TGTGCCAGCACCCAAGCAACGGGGGGCGAGCAGCCCCAGCATTTT.

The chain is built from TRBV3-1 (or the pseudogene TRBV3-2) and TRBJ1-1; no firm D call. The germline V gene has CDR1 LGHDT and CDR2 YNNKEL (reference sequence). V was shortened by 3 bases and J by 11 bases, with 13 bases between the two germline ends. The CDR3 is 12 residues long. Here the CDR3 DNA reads TGTGCCAGCAGCCACGCGCGGGCAGAGGCTTTCTTT. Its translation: CASSHARAEAFF.

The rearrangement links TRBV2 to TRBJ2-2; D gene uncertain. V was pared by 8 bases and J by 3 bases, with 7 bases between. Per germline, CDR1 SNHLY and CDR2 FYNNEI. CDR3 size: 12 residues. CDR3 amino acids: CASARDTGELFF. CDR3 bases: TGTGCCAGCGCCCGGGACACCGGGGAGCTGTTTTTT.

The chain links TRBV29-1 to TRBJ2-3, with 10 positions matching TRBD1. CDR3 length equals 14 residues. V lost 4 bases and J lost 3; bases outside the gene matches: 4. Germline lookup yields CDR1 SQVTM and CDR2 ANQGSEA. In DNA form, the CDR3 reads TGCAGCGTTGGGGGACAGGGGAGGACAGATACGCAGTATTTT. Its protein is CSVGGQGRTDTQYF.

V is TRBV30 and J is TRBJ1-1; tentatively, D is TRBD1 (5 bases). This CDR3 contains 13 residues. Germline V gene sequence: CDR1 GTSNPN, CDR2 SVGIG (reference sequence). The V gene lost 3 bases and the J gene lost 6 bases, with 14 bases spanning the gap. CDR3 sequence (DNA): TGTGCCTGGAGGAAAGGCGCGGGGGCTGAAGCTTTCTTT. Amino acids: CAWRKGAGAEAFF.

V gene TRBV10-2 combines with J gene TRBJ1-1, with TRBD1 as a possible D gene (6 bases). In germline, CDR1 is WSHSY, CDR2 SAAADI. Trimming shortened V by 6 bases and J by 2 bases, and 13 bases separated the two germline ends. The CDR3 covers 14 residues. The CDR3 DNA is TGCGCCAGCAGCGAGAGGGGGTTCAACACTGAAGCTTTCTTT. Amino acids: CASSERGFNTEAFF.